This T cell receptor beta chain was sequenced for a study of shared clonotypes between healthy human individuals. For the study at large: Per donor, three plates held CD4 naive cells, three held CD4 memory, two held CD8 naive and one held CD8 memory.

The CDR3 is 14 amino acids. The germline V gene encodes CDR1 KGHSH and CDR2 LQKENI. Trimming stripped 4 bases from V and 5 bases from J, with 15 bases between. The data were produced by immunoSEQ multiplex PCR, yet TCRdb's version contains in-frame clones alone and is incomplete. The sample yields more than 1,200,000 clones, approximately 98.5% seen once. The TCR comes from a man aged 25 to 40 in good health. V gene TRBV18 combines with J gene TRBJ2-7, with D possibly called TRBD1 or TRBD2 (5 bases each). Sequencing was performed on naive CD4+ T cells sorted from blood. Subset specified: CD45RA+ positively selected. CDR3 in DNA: TGTGCCAGCTCACAACACGGTGGGGGAGACGAGCAGTACTTC. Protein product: CASSQHGGGDEQYF. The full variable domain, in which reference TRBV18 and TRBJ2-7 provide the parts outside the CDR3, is NAGVMQNPRHLVRRRGQEARLRCSPMKGHSHVYWYRQLPEEGLKFMVYLQKENIIDESGMPKERFSAEFPKEGPSILRIQQVVRGDSAAYFCASSQHGGGDEQYFGPGTRLTVT.